A single sample gave rise to the 2 T cell receptor beta chains below, sequenced in a study of blood T cell repertoires in COVID-19. The repertoire was sequenced with immunoSEQ multiplex PCR; TCRdb's copy has only in-frame clones and lacks some. The table has about 120,000 clones, approximately 82% seen once. The sequencing sample was made of peripheral blood. The origin of the receptors is a man in his 70s with active or convalescent COVID-19.

V and J are TRBV30 and TRBJ1-2; D gene unclear. Trimming pared 4 bases from V and 7 bases from J, leaving 16 bases between. CDR1 and CDR2 (germline): GTSNPN, SVGIG (reference sequence). The CDR3 is made up of 13 amino acids. CDR3 nucleotide sequence: TGTGCCTGGACCCCGACCCCCTCGGGTGGCTACACCTTC. Its protein is CAWTPTPSGGYTF.

The gene calls are TRBV3-1 (or the pseudogene TRBV3-2) and TRBJ1-2; no reliable D call. This CDR3 is 12 amino acids long. Looked up from germline, CDR1 is LGHDT and CDR2 is YNNKEL (reference sequence). With 4 bases removed from V and 4 bases from J, the gap between germline ends came to 7 bases. The CDR3 DNA reads as TGTGCCAGCAGCCCAGCAGGCTATGGCTACACCTTC. It yields the protein CASSPAGYGYTF.